This T cell receptor beta chain originates from a study of T cell clonality in common variable immunodeficiency. Some clones are missing from TCRdb's copy, which holds only in-frame ones; the method was immunoSEQ multiplex PCR. The sample has about 45,000 clones, none seen only once; the top ten hold about 10%. This clone was detected many times. The antigen is undetermined. The CDR3 goes on 3 residues after the read ends, and that part is filled in from the germline J gene. Per germline, CDR1 SGHRS and CDR2 YFSETQ. The V gene end was trimmed by 2 bases and the J gene end by 7 bases; junction bases not matched to a gene: 6. This CDR3 contains 15 residues. General observations from the study: Authors noted CVID clonality's cause needs subpopulation repertoire sequencing.

This receptor was identified in a person aged 18 to 75 in good health. The V gene is TRBV5-1, the J gene TRBJ2-1; 10 nucleotides line up with TRBD1. Sequenced input: peripheral blood mononuclear cells. The CDR3 sequence: CASSLRQGAQNEQFF. Partial CDR3 DNA: TGCGCCAGCAGCTTACGACAGGGGGCGCAGAATGAG.